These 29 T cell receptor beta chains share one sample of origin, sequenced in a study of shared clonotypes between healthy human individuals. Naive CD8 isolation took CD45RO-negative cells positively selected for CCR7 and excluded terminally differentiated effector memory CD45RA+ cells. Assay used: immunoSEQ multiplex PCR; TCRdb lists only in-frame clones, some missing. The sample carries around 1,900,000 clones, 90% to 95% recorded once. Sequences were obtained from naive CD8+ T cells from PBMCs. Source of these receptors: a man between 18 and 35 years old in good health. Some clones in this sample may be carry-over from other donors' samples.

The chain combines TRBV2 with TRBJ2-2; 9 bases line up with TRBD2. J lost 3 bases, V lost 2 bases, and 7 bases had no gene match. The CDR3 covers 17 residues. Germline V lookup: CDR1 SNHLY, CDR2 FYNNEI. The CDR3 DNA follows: TGTGCCAGCAGTGAATTGCTAGCGGGAACTTACACCGGGGAGCTGTTTTTT. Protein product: CASSELLAGTYTGELFF.

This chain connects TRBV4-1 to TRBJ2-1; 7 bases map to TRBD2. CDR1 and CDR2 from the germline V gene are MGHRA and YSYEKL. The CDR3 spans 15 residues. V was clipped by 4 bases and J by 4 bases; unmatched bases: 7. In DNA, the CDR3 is TGCGCCAGCAGCCCAAAAGTGGGAGGGTACAATGAGCAGTTCTTC. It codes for CASSPKVGGYNEQFF.

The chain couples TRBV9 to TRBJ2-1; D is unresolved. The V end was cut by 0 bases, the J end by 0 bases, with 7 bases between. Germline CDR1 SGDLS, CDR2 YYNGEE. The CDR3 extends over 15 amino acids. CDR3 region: CASSVGANSYNEQFF. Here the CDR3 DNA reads TGTGCCAGCAGCGTAGGAGCAAACTCCTACAATGAGCAGTTCTTC.

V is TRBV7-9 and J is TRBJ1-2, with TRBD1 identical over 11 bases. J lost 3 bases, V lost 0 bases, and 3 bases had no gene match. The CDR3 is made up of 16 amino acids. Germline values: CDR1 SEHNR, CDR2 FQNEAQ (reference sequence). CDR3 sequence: CASSLAGQGAHYGYTF. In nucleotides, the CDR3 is TGTGCCAGCAGCTTAGCAGGACAGGGGGCCCACTATGGCTACACCTTC.

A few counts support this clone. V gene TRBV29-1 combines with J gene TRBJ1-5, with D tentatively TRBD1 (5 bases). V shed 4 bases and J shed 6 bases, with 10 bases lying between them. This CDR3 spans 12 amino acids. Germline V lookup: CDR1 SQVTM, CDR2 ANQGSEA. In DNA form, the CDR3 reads TGCAGCGTTGGATCTGGGGGTCAGCCCCAGCATTTT. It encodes CSVGSGGQPQHF. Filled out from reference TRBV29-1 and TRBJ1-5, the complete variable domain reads SAVISQKPSRDICQRGTSLTIQCQVDSQVTMMFWYRQQPGQSLTLIATANQGSEATYESGFVIDKFPISRPNLTFSTLTVSNMSPEDSSIYLCSVGSGGQPQHFGDGTRLSIL.

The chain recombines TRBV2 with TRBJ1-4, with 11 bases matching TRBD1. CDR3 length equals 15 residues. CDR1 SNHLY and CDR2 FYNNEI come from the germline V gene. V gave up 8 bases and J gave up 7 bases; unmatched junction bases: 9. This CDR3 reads CASGDRGNLREKLFF. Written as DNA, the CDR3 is TGTGCCAGCGGGGACAGGGGGAATCTCCGTGAAAAACTGTTTTTT.

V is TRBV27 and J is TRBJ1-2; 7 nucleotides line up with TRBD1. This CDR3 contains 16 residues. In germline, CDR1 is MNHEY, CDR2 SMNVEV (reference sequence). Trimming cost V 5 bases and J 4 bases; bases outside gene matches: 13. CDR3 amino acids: CASSPHRGPIPYGYTF. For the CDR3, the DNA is TGTGCCAGCAGTCCGCACAGGGGCCCAATCCCCTATGGCTACACCTTC.

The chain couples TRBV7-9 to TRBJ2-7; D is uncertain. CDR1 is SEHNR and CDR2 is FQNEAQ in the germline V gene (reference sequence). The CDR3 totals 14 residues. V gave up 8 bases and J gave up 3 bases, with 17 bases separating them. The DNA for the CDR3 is TGTGCCAGCTCCAGTGGAGAGGTGGGCTACGAGCAGTACTTC. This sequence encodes CASSSGEVGYEQYF.

This chain's CDR3 is CASSRVWAAGKGTEAFF. CDR3 in DNA: TGCGCCAGCAGCCGCGTTTGGGCCGCGGGAAAGGGCACTGAAGCTTTCTTT. V gene TRBV4-3 combines with J gene TRBJ1-1; D gene unclear. Germline V gene sequence: CDR1 LGHNA, CDR2 YSLEER. The CDR3 sequence is 17 residues long. V was clipped by 4 bases and J by 4 bases, with 22 bases between them.

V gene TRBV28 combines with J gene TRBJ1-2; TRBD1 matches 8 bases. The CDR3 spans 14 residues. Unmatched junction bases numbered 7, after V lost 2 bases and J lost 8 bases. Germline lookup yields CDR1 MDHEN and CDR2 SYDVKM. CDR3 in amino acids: CASSLGQGNWGYTF. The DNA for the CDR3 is TGTGCCAGCAGTTTAGGACAGGGTAATTGGGGCTACACCTTC.

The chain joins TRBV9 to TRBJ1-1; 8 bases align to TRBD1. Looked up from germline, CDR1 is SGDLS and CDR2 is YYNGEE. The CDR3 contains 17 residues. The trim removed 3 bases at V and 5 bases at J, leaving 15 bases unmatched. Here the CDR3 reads CASSGSPLRTGRTEAFF. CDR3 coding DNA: TGTGCCAGCAGCGGTAGCCCCCTTCGGACAGGGCGAACTGAAGCTTTCTTT.

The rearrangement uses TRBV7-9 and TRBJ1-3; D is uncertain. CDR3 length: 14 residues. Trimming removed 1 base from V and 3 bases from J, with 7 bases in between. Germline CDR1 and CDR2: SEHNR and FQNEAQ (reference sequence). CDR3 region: CASSLVLRGNTIYF. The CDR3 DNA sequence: TGTGCCAGCAGCTTAGTTCTTCGTGGAAACACCATATATTTT.

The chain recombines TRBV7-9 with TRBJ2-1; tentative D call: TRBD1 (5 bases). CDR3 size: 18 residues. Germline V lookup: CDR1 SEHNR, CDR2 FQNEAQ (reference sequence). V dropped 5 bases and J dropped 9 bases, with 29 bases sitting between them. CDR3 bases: TGTGCCAGCAGCCCTTCCAGGGTATCAGGCGAGGCCAAATCTGAGCAGTTCTTC. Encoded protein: CASSPSRVSGEAKSEQFF.

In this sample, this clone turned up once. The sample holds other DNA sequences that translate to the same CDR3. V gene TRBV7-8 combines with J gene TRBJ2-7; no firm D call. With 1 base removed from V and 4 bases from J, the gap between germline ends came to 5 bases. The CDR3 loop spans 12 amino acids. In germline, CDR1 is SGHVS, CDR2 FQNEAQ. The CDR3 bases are TGTGCCAGCAGCTTAGGGTCTTACGAGCAGTACTTC. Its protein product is CASSLGSYEQYF.

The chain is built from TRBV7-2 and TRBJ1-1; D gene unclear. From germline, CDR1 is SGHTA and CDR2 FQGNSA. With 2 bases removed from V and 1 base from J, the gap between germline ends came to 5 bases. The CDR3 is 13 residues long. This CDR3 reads CASSLFSNTEAFF. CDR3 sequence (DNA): TGTGCCAGCAGCTTATTTTCGAACACTGAAGCTTTCTTT.

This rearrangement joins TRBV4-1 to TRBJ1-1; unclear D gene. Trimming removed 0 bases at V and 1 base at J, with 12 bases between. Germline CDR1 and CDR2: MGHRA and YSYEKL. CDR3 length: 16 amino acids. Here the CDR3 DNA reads TGCGCCAGCAGCCAAGATGGTGGGCTTGGGAACACTGAAGCTTTCTTT. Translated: CASSQDGGLGNTEAFF.

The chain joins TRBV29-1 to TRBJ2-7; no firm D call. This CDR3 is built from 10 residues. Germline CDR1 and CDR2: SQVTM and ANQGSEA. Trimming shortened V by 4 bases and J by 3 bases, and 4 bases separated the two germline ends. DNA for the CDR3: TGCAGCGTTGCGATCTACGAGCAGTACTTC. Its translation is CSVAIYEQYF.

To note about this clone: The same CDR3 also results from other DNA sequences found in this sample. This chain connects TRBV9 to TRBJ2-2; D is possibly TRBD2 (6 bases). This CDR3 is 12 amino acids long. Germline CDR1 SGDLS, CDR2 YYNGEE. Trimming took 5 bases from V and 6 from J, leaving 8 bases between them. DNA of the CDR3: TGTGCCAGCAGGGAGGGGTCCGGGGAGCTGTTTTTT. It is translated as CASREGSGELFF.

The DNA of the CDR3 is TGTGCCAGCAGCCAAGTAGCCCCCCTAGCGGGGATGTACAAAGATACGCAGTATTTT. It translates to CASSQVAPLAGMYKDTQYF. This sequence joins TRBV14 and TRBJ2-3, with 9 positions matching TRBD2. From germline, CDR1 is SGHDN and CDR2 FVKESK. The CDR3 is made up of 19 amino acids. The junction had 16 bases not matched to a gene; V was cut back by 1 base and J by 5 bases.

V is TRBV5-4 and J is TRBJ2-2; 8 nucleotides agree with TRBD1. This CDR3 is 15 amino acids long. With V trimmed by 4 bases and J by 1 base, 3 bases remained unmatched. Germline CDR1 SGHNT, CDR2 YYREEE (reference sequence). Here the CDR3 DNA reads TGTGCCAGCAGCGCGGACAGGGTGAACACCGGGGAGCTGTTTTTT. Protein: CASSADRVNTGELFF.

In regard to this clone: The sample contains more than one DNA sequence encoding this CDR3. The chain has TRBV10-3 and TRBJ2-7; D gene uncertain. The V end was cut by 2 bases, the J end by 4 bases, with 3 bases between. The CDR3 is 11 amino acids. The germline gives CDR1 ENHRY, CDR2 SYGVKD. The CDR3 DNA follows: TGTGCCATCAGTGAGACTTACGAGCAGTACTTC. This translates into CAISETYEQYF.

CDR3 amino acids: CASSAGPYGEQYF. DNA of the CDR3: TGTGCCAGCAGTGCGGGTCCCTATGGCGAGCAGTACTTC. The chain is built from TRBV6-5 and TRBJ2-7, with D possibly being TRBD2 (5 bases). Germline values: CDR1 MNHEY, CDR2 SVGAGI. Trimming took off 5 bases at V and 6 bases at J, with 14 bases between the two ends. This CDR3 is 13 amino acids long.

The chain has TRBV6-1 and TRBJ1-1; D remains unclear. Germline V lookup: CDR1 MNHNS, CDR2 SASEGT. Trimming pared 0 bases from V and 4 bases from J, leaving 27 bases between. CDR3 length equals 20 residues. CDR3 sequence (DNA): TGTGCCAGCAGTGAAGCAGAGGGATGGAAGGTGGTCCTTGGGGTCACTGAAGCTTTCTTT. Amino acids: CASSEAEGWKVVLGVTEAFF.

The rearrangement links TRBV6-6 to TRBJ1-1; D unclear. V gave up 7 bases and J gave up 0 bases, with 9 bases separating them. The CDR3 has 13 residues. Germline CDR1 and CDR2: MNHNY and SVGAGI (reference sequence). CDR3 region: CASTASMNTEAFF. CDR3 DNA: TGTGCCAGCACAGCCTCCATGAACACTGAAGCTTTCTTT.

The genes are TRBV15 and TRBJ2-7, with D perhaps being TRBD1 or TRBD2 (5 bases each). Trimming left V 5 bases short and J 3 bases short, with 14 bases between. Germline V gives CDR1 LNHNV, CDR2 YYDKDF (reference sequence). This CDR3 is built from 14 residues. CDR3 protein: CATSSPRDLYEQYF. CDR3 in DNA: TGTGCCACCAGCTCTCCTCGGGACCTCTACGAGCAGTACTTC.

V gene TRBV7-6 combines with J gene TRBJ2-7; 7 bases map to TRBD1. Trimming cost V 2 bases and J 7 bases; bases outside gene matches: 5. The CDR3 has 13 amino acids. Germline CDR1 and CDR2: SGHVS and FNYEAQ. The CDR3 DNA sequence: TGTGCCAGCAGCTTAACAGGGGCTAGGGAGCAGTACTTC. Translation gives CASSLTGAREQYF. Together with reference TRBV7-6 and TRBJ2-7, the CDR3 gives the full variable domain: GAGVSQSPRYKVTKRGQDVALRCDPISGHVSLYWYRQALGQGPEFLTYFNYEAQQDKSGLPNDRFSAERPEGSISTLTIQRTEQRDSAMYRCASSLTGAREQYFGPGTRLTVT.

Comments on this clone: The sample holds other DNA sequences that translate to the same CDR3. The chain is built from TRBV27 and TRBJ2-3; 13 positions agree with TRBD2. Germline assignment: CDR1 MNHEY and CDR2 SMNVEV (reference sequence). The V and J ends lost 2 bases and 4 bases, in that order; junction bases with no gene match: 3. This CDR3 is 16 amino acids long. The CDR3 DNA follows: TGTGCCAGCAGTTTAAGACTAGCGGGAGGTCCAGATACGCAGTATTTT. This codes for CASSLRLAGGPDTQYF.

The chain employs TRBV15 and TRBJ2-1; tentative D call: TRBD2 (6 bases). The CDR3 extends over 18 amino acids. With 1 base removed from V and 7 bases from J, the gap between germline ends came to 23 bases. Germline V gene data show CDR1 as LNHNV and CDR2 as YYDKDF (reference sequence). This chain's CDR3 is CATSRGPPSAEGRNEQFF. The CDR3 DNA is TGTGCCACCAGCAGAGGTCCTCCTAGCGCCGAGGGTAGGAATGAGCAGTTCTTC.

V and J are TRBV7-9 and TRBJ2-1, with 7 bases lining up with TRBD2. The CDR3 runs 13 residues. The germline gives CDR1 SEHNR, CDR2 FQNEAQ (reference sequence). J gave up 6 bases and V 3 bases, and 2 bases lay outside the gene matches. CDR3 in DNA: TGTGCCAGCAGCTTTTCTAGCGGCAATGAGCAGTTCTTC. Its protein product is CASSFSSGNEQFF.